This TCR beta chain emerged from a study of cytotoxic CD8 clonotypes in ibrutinib-treated CLL. Turning to the study itself: Productive templates averaged 255,043 per sample, and productive rearrangements 94,082.

The CDR3 totals 13 residues. V was trimmed by 4 bases and J by 2 bases, leaving 9 bases between them. CDR1 is SGDLS and CDR2 is YYNGEE in the germline V gene. About this clone: The antigen is not known.

Study-level results: Having risen at ibrutinib response, clonality had fallen back toward baseline by progression.

The table came from immunoSEQ multiplex PCR; TCRdb's copy has only in-frame clones and leaves some out. The top ten hold around an eighth of the sample, which has some 200,000 clones, roughly 72% seen once. Investigators sourced approximately 2 micrograms of genomic DNA from cryopreserved PBMCs for TCR beta libraries. The specimen comprised PBMCs, sampled after 24 months of ibrutinib treatment. The chain is built from TRBV9 and TRBJ1-1; D not certain. The sequence came from a human donor with chronic lymphocytic leukemia. This chain's CDR3 is CASSSAVNTEAFF. CDR3 DNA: TGTGCCAGCAGCTCGGCGGTAAACACTGAAGCTTTCTTT.